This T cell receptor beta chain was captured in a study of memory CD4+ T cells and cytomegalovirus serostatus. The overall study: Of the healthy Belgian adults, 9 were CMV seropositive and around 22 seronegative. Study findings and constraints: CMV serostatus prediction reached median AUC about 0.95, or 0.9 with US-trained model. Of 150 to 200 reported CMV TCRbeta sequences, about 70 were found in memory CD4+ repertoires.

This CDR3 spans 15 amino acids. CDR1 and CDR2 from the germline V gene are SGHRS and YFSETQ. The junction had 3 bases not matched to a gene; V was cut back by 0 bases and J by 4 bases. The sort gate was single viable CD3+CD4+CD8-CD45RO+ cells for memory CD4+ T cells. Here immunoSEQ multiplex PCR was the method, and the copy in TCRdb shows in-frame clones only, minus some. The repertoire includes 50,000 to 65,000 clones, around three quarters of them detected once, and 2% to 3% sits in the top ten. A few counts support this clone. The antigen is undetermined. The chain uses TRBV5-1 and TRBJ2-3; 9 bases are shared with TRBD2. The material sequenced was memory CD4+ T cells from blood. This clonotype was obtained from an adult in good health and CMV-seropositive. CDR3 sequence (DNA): TGCGCCAGCAGCTTGGGGGGACTAGCAGCAGATACGCAGTATTTT. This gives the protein CASSLGGLAADTQYF.